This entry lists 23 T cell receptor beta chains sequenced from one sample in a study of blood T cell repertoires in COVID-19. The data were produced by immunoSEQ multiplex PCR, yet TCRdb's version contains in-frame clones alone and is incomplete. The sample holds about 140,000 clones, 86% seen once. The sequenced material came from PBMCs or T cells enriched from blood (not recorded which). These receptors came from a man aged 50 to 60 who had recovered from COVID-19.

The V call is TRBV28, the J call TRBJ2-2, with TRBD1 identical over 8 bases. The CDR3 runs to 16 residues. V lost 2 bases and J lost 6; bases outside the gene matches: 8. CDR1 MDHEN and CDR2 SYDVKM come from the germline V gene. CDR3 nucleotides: TGTGCCAGCAGTTTAATGGGTTCGGACAGGGCCGGGGAGCTGTTTTTT. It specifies CASSLMGSDRAGELFF.

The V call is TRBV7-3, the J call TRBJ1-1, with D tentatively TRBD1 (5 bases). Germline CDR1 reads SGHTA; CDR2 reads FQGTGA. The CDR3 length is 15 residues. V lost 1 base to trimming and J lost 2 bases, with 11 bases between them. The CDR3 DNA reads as TGTGCCAGCAGCTTAAGAGGCCAGGGTAACACTGAAGCTTTCTTT. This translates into CASSLRGQGNTEAFF.

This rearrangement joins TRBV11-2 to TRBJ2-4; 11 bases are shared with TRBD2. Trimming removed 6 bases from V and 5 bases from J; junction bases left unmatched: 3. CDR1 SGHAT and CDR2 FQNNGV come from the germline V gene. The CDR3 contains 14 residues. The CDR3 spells CASRRLAGQNIQYF. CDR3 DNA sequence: TGTGCCAGCAGGCGACTAGCGGGACAAAACATTCAGTACTTC.

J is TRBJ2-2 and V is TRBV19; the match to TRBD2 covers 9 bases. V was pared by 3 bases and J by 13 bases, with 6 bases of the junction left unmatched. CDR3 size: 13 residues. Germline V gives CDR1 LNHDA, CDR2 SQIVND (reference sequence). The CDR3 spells CASSIRRGGRLFF. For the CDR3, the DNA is TGTGCCAGTAGTATTCGGCGGGGGGGCCGGCTGTTTTTT.

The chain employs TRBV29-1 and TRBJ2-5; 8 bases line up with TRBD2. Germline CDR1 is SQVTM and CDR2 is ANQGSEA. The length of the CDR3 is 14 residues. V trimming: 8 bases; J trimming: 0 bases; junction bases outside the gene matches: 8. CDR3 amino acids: CSSGTGGNQETQYF. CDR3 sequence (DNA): TGCAGCTCAGGGACGGGGGGGAACCAAGAGACCCAGTACTTC. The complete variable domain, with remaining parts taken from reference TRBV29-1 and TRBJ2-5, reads SAVISQKPSRDICQRGTSLTIQCQVDSQVTMMFWYRQQPGQSLTLIATANQGSEATYESGFVIDKFPISRPNLTFSTLTVSNMSPEDSSIYLCSSGTGGNQETQYFGPGTRLLVL.

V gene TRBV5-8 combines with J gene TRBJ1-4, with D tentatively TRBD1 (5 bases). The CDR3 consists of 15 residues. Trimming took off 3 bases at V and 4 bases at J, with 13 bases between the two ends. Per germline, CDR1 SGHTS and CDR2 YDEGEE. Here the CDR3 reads CASSSFTGLNEKLFF. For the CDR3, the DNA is TGTGCCAGCAGCTCGTTTACAGGCCTTAATGAAAAACTGTTTTTT.

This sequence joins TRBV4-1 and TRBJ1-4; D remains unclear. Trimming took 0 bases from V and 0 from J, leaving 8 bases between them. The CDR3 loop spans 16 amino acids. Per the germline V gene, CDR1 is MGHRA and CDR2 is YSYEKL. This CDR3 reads CASSQDFGSTNEKLFF. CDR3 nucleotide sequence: TGCGCCAGCAGCCAAGATTTCGGGTCAACTAATGAAAAACTGTTTTTT.

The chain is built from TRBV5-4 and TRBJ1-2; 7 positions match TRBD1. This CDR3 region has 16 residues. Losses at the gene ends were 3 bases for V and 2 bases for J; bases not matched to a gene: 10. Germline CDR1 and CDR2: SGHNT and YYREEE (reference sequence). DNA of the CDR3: TGTGCCAGCAGCTCCCCCCAGGGGGTCAGGAACTATGGCTACACCTTC. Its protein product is CASSSPQGVRNYGYTF.

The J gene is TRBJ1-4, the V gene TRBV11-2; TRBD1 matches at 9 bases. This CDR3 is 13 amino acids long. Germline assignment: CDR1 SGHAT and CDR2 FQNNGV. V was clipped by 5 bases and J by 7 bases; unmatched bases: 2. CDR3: CASSRDRAEKLFF. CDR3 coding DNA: TGTGCCAGCAGCCGGGACAGGGCTGAAAAACTGTTTTTT. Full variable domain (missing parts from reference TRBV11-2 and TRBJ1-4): EAGVAQSPRYKIIEKRQSVAFWCNPISGHATLYWYQQILGQGPKLLIQFQNNGVVDDSQLPKDRFSAERLKGVDSTLKIQPAKLEDSAVYLCASSRDRAEKLFFGSGTQLSVL.

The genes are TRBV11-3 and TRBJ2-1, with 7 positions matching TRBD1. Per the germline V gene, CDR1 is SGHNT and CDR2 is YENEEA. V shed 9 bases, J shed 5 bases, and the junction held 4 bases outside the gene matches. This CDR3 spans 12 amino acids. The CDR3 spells CASATGNNEQFF. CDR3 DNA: TGTGCCAGTGCGACAGGGAACAATGAGCAGTTCTTC.

The CDR3 nucleotides are TGTGCCAGCAGTTCCCCGGACAGGGCGAGTGAAAAACTGTTTTTT. Its protein product is CASSSPDRASEKLFF. This chain uses TRBV28 with TRBJ1-4, with 8 bases lining up with TRBD1. Trimming took 4 bases from V and 7 from J; bases not matched to a gene: 8. The germline V gene has CDR1 MDHEN and CDR2 SYDVKM. The CDR3 runs to 15 residues.

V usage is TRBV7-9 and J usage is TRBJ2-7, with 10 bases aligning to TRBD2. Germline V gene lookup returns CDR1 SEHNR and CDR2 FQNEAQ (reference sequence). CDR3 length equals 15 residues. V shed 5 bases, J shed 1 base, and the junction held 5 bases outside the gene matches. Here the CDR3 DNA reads TGTGCCAGCAGCAAGAAAGCGGGGGGGTCCTACGAGCAGTACTTC. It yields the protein CASSKKAGGSYEQYF.

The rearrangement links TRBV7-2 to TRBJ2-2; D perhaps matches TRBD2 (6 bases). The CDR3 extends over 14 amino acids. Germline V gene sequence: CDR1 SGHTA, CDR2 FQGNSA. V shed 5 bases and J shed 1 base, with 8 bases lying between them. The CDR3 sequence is CASSPRGNTGELFF. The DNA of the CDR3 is TGTGCCAGCAGCCCGCGGGGGAACACCGGGGAGCTGTTTTTT.

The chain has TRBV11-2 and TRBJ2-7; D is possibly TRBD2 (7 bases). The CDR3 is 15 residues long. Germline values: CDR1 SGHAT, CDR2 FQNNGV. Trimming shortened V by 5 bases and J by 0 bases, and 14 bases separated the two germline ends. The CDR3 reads CASSLPGGHSYEQYV. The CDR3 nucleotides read TGTGCCAGCAGCCTACCCGGGGGGCACTCCTACGAGCAGTACGTC.

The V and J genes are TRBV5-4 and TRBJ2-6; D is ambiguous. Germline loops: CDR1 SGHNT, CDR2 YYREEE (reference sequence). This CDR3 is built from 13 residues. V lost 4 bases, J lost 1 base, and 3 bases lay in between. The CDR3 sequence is CASSQSGANVLTF. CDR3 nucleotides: TGTGCCAGCAGCCAGTCTGGGGCCAACGTCCTGACTTTC.

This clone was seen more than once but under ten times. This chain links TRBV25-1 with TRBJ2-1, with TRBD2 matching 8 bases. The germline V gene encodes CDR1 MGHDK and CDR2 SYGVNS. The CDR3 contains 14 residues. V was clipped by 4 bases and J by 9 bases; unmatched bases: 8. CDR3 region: CASSVGSGAPEQFF. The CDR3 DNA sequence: TGTGCCAGCAGTGTAGGTAGCGGGGCCCCTGAGCAGTTCTTC. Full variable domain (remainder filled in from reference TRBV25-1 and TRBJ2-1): EADIYQTPRYLVIGTGKKITLECSQTMGHDKMYWYQQDPGMELHLIHYSYGVNSTEKGDLSSESTVSRIRTEHFPLTLESARPSHTSQYLCASSVGSGAPEQFFGPGTRLTVL.

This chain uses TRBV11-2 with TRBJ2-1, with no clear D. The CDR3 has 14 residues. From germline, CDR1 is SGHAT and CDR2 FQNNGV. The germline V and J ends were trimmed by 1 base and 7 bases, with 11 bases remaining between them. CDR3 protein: CASSLVSSRNEQFF. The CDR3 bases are TGTGCCAGCAGCTTAGTCTCCTCTCGTAATGAGCAGTTCTTC.

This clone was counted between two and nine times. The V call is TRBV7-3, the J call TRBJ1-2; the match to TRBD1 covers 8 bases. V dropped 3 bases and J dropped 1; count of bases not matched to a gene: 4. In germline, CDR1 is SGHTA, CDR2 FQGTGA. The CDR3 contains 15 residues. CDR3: CASSLTGDLNYGYTF. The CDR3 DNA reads TGTGCCAGCAGCTTGACAGGGGACCTTAACTATGGCTACACCTTC. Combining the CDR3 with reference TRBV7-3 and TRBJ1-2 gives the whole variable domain GAGVSQTPSNKVTEKGKYVELRCDPISGHTALYWYRQSLGQGPEFLIYFQGTGAADDSGLPNDRFFAVRPEGSVSTLKIQRTERGDSAVYLCASSLTGDLNYGYTFGSGTRLTVV.

As DNA, the CDR3 is TGTGCCAGCAGCTCGGTATCACAGGGTTGGAACACTGAAGCTTTCTTT. This gives the protein CASSSVSQGWNTEAFF. The chain uses TRBV11-2 and TRBJ1-1; the D gene is possibly TRBD1 (6 bases). The V end was cut by 4 bases, the J end by 1 base, with 16 bases between. In germline, CDR1 is SGHAT, CDR2 FQNNGV. This CDR3 is built from 16 residues.

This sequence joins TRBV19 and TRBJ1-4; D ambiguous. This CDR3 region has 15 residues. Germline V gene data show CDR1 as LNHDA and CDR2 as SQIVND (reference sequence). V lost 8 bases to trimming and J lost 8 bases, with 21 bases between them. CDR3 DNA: TGTGCCAGTCAAAACGTCGGGTCTATGGCGGAAAAACTGTTTTTT. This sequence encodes CASQNVGSMAEKLFF. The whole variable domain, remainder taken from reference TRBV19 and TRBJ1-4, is DGGITQSPKYLFRKEGQNVTLSCEQNLNHDAMYWYRQDPGQGLRLIYYSQIVNDFQKGDIAEGYSVSREKKESFPLTVTSAQKNPTAFYLCASQNVGSMAEKLFFGSGTQLSVL.

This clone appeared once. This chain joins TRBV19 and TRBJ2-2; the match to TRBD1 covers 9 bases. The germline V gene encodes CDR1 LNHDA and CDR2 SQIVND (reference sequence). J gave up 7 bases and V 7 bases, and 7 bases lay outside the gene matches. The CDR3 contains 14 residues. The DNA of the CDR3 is TGTGCCAGTACGAGACAGGGGGTTGTCGGGGAGCTGTTTTTT. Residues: CASTRQGVVGELFF.

In nucleotides, the CDR3 is TGTGCCAGCAGCCCCCAGACAGGAATGAACACTGAAGCTTTCTTT. Translated, it gives CASSPQTGMNTEAFF. This chain uses TRBV9 with TRBJ1-1, with TRBD1 as a possible D gene (6 bases). Germline V gene lookup returns CDR1 SGDLS and CDR2 YYNGEE. The CDR3 contains 15 residues. The V and J ends lost 4 bases and 0 bases respectively, with 13 bases between them. The full variable domain, in which reference TRBV9 and TRBJ1-1 provide the parts outside the CDR3, is DSGVTQTPKHLITATGQRVTLRCSPRSGDLSVYWYQQSLDQGLQFLIQYYNGEERAKGNILERFSAQQFPDLHSELNLSSLELGDSALYFCASSPQTGMNTEAFFGQGTRLTVV.

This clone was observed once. The CDR3 bases are TGTGCCAGCTCACCAGTCCGGTCGGGAGATACGCAGTATTTT. Translated: CASSPVRSGDTQYF. This rearrangement joins TRBV18 to TRBJ2-3; D is undetermined. Germline CDR1 reads KGHSH; CDR2 reads LQKENI. The CDR3 spans 14 residues. Trimming removed 2 bases from V and 5 bases from J, with 11 bases in between. The full variable domain, in which reference TRBV18 and TRBJ2-3 provide the parts outside the CDR3, is NAGVMQNPRHLVRRRGQEARLRCSPMKGHSHVYWYRQLPEEGLKFMVYLQKENIIDESGMPKERFSAEFPKEGPSILRIQQVVRGDSAAYFCASSPVRSGDTQYFGPGTRLTVL.